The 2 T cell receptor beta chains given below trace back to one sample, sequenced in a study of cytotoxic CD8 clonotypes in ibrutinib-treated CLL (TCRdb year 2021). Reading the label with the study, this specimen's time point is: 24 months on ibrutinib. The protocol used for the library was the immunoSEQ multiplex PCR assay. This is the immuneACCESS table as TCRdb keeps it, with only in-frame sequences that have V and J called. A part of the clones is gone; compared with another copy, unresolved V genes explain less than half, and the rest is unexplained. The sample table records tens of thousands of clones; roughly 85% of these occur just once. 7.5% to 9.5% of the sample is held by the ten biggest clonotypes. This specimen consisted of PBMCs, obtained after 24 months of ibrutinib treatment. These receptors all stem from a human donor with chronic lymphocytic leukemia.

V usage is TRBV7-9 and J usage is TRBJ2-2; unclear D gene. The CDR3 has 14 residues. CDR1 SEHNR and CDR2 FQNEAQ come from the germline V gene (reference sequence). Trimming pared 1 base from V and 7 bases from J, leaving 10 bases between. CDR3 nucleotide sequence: TGTGCCAGCAGCTTAGTCGGACGGGTCGGGGAGCTGTTTTTT. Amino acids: CASSLVGRVGELFF.

CDR3 protein: CASSSSGAYSYEQYF. The CDR3, as DNA: TGTGCCAGCAGCTCCAGCGGGGCATACTCCTACGAGCAGTACTTC. The V gene is TRBV5-6, the J gene TRBJ2-7; 7 nucleotides align to TRBD2. The V segment lost 3 bases and the J segment 0 bases; nucleotides outside the gene matches: 6. This CDR3 has 15 residues. From germline, CDR1 is SGHDT and CDR2 YYEEEE.